The 29 T cell receptor beta chains in this list originate from one sample, sequenced in a study of CD8 T cells in ankylosing spondylitis. TCRdb reprocessed the 5' RACE reads with MiXCR, giving one entry per CDR3 protein. The sample has more than 600,000 distinct CDR3 sequences, around a fifth seen once. Study-wide results and caveats: Ankylosing spondylitis blood appeared to be characterized by a TCR beta motif of 8 or 9 highly homologous variants.

The antigens of these receptors remain unknown. Sequenced input: blood, either unsorted or a sorted T cell fraction (not recorded which). The receptors were sampled from a male donor with ankylosing spondylitis.

The chain links TRBV12-3 or TRBV12-4 to TRBJ2-5; D unresolved. This CDR3 has 14 residues. V dropped 1 base and J dropped 2 bases, with 8 bases sitting between them. For the CDR3, the DNA is TGTGCCAGCAGTTTAGGGGCCTTACAAGAGACCCAGTACTTC. It codes for CASSLGALQETQYF.

This clonotype came up many times. J is TRBJ2-5 and V is TRBV29-1, with TRBD2 matching 11 bases. Germline V gene lookup returns CDR1 SQVTM and CDR2 ANQGSEA. The CDR3 runs 15 residues. V was pared by 4 bases and J by 1 base, with 5 bases of the junction left unmatched. CDR3 in DNA: TGCAGCGTTGTGGGTACTAGCGGGAGCCAAGAGACCCAGTACTTC. Translation gives CSVVGTSGSQETQYF. The complete variable domain, with remaining parts taken from reference TRBV29-1 and TRBJ2-5, reads SAVISQKPSRDICQRGTSLTIQCQVDSQVTMMFWYRQQPGQSLTLIATANQGSEATYESGFVIDKFPISRPNLTFSTLTVSNMSPEDSSIYLCSVVGTSGSQETQYFGPGTRLLVL.

The chain employs TRBV28 and TRBJ2-1; 8 bases match TRBD2. Germline assignment: CDR1 MDHEN and CDR2 SYDVKM. V lost 5 bases and J lost 1; bases outside the gene matches: 7. The CDR3 length is 16 residues. The CDR3 bases are TGTGCCAGCAGTGACAAGAGCGGGAGATCCTACAATGAGCAGTTCTTC. This translates into CASSDKSGRSYNEQFF.

The chain couples TRBV9 to TRBJ2-2; 8 positions match TRBD2. This CDR3 is built from 15 residues. Losses at the gene ends were 1 base for V and 4 bases for J; bases not matched to a gene: 3. CDR1 and CDR2 (germline): SGDLS, YYNGEE. The CDR3 loop is CASSVRLAGTGELFF. The CDR3 DNA reads as TGTGCCAGCAGCGTAAGGCTAGCGGGCACCGGGGAGCTGTTTTTT.

This clonotype was observed a handful of times. CDR3 coding DNA: TGTGCCAGCAGCTTAACAGCTCATGAGCAGTTCTTC. Amino acid sequence: CASSLTAHEQFF. The V gene is TRBV7-6, the J gene TRBJ2-1, with D uncertain. The CDR3 has 12 amino acids. With 2 bases removed from V and 8 bases from J, the gap between germline ends came to 7 bases. Germline loops: CDR1 SGHVS, CDR2 FNYEAQ.

The chain recombines TRBV5-1 with TRBJ2-7; 7 bases match TRBD2. The J segment lost 2 bases and the V segment lost 2 bases, leaving 7 bases of the junction unmatched. This CDR3 has 15 amino acids. The germline V gene encodes CDR1 SGHRS and CDR2 YFSETQ. The CDR3 sequence is CASSLSEGGPYEQYF. The CDR3 DNA reads as TGCGCCAGCAGCTTATCCGAGGGAGGGCCCTACGAGCAGTACTTC.

The genes are TRBV12-3 or TRBV12-4 and TRBJ2-1; either TRBD1 or TRBD2 may fit D (5 bases each). V shed 7 bases and J shed 5 bases, with 9 bases lying between them. This CDR3 spans 12 amino acids. The CDR3 sequence is CASKGEHNEQFF. The DNA for the CDR3 is TGTGCCAGCAAAGGGGAGCACAATGAGCAGTTCTTC.

This chain links TRBV12-3 or TRBV12-4 with TRBJ1-1; D uncertain. CDR3 length: 12 amino acids. With 3 bases removed from V and 8 bases from J, the gap between germline ends came to 10 bases. CDR3 bases: TGTGCCAGCAGTTTTTTGTCTGAAGAAGCTTTCTTT. It specifies CASSFLSEEAFF.

V gene TRBV9 combines with J gene TRBJ2-1; D gene unclear. The V end was cut by 0 bases, the J end by 6 bases, with 10 bases between. CDR1 and CDR2 from the germline V gene are SGDLS and YYNGEE. This CDR3 spans 14 amino acids. As DNA, the CDR3 is TGTGCCAGCAGCGTAGATATAGTAGGCAATGAGCAGTTCTTC. Encoded protein: CASSVDIVGNEQFF.

This clonotype was seen only a few times. The chain employs TRBV12-3 or TRBV12-4 and TRBJ2-1, with 11 nucleotides matching TRBD2. V lost 6 bases, J lost 7 bases, and 8 bases stayed unmatched. This CDR3 has 15 residues. DNA of the CDR3: TGTGCCAGCAGACTGGCTAGCGGGGGGTTTAATGAGCAGTTCTTC. This translates into CASRLASGGFNEQFF.

This clonotype has more than one count but fewer than ten. The chain uses TRBV25-1 and TRBJ1-1, with D perhaps matching TRBD1 (5 bases). V gave up 4 bases and J gave up 12 bases, with 18 bases separating them. Germline V lookup: CDR1 MGHDK, CDR2 SYGVNS. This CDR3 spans 13 amino acids. The CDR3 is CASSVGGGGETFF. CDR3 DNA: TGTGCCAGCAGTGTAGGTGGCGGGGGAGAAACTTTCTTT.

This clonotype turned up a few times. The rearrangement uses TRBV12-3 or TRBV12-4 and TRBJ1-5; weak D call: TRBD1 (5 bases). The germline V and J ends were trimmed by 8 bases and 6 bases, with 14 bases remaining between them. The CDR3 extends over 13 amino acids. The DNA for the CDR3 is TGTGCCAGCGTGCGGGGCGGTGGTCAGCCCCAGCATTTT. Translated, it gives CASVRGGGQPQHF.

This clonotype was detected a few times. The CDR3 DNA sequence: TGTGCCAGCAGTATACATCTCATCGGGGAATCCCATGGCTACACCTTC. This codes for CASSIHLIGESHGYTF. This chain connects TRBV28 to TRBJ1-2; D gene unclear. Trimming stripped 5 bases from V and 6 bases from J, with 22 bases between. The CDR3 runs 16 residues. CDR1 is MDHEN and CDR2 is SYDVKM in the germline V gene.

In its sample, this clonotype was seen a few times. The chain joins TRBV14 to TRBJ2-2; D assignment may be TRBD1 or TRBD2 (6 bases each). CDR3 size: 15 residues. Germline V CDR1 and CDR2: SGHDN, FVKESK. Trimming left V 8 bases short and J 5 bases short, with 18 bases between. The chain's CDR3 is CASERGQGRTGELFF. The CDR3 region has the DNA TGTGCCAGCGAACGGGGGCAGGGCCGGACCGGGGAGCTGTTTTTT. Full variable domain (missing parts from reference TRBV14 and TRBJ2-2): EAGVTQFPSHSVIEKGQTVTLRCDPISGHDNLYWYRRVMGKEIKFLLHFVKESKQDESGMPNNRFLAERTGGTYSTLKVQPAELEDSGVYFCASERGQGRTGELFFGEGSRLTVL.

This clonotype came up a few times. This chain connects TRBV28 to TRBJ2-7; weak D call: TRBD1 (6 bases). This CDR3 region has 14 residues. The V end was cut by 7 bases, the J end by 2 bases, with 15 bases between. Germline-derived CDR1 and CDR2 are MDHEN and SYDVKM. The CDR3 nucleotides are TGTGCCAGCACCTTAACCAGGACAGCCTACGAGCAGTACTTC. Its protein is CASTLTRTAYEQYF.

The chain employs TRBV4-3 and TRBJ2-5; D gene ambiguous. Per the germline V gene, CDR1 is LGHNA and CDR2 is YSLEER. Trimming cost V 1 base and J 6 bases, with 12 bases left between them. CDR3 length: 14 residues. The CDR3 nucleotides read TGCGCCAGCAGCCAAGGGGTTGCGGCGAAGACCCAGTACTTC. Its protein product is CASSQGVAAKTQYF.

The sample holds a few counts of this clonotype. V is TRBV10-3 and J is TRBJ2-7; 12 bases fit TRBD1. The CDR3 runs to 15 residues. The germline V gene has CDR1 ENHRY and CDR2 SYGVKD. The V gene end was trimmed by 5 bases and the J gene end by 4 bases; junction bases not matched to a gene: 6. CDR3 DNA: TGTGCCATCAGTCGTCCGGGACAGGGGGCTTACGAGCAGTACTTC. Translating gives CAISRPGQGAYEQYF.

This clonotype has more than one count but fewer than ten. The chain carries TRBV25-1 and TRBJ1-2; 8 positions agree with TRBD1. CDR3 length: 15 amino acids. Germline V gene data show CDR1 as MGHDK and CDR2 as SYGVNS. After removal of 3 bases from V and 8 bases from J, the junction contained 11 bases not matched to a gene. CDR3 DNA: TGTGCCAGCAGTGATGTGTCAGGGGGCGCTGGGGGCTACACCTTC. As protein: CASSDVSGGAGGYTF.

This clonotype has only a few counts. The V and J genes are TRBV4-3 and TRBJ1-4, with D perhaps matching TRBD1 (5 bases). Per the germline V gene, CDR1 is LGHNA and CDR2 is YSLEER. The V end lost 3 bases, the J end lost 5 bases, and 25 bases lay between the germline ends. This CDR3 region has 19 residues. Here the CDR3 reads CASSHRRWGLSRINEKLFF. Here the CDR3 DNA reads TGCGCCAGCAGCCACAGGAGGTGGGGACTCTCCCGAATCAATGAAAAACTGTTTTTT.

In its sample, this clonotype was seen a few times. The rearrangement links TRBV15 to TRBJ2-7; TRBD2 agrees at 7 bases. Looked up from germline, CDR1 is LNHNV and CDR2 is YYDKDF (reference sequence). The CDR3 sequence is 16 residues long. The junction had 6 bases not matched to a gene; V was cut back by 1 base and J by 0 bases. CDR3 in amino acids: CATSRVRASGSYEQYF. The CDR3 nucleotides read TGTGCCACCAGCAGAGTTCGGGCTAGCGGCTCCTACGAGCAGTACTTC.

The sample holds a few counts of this clonotype. This chain joins TRBV25-1 and TRBJ2-7, with D perhaps TRBD1 or TRBD2 (5 bases each). Germline V gives CDR1 MGHDK, CDR2 SYGVNS. V lost 7 bases to trimming and J lost 1 base, with 14 bases between them. This CDR3 comprises 14 residues. The CDR3 protein is CASTPSGGSYEQYF. The CDR3 DNA reads as TGTGCCAGCACCCCCTCTGGGGGTTCCTACGAGCAGTACTTC.

This clonotype came up a few times. The chain uses TRBV7-9 and TRBJ2-1; D ambiguous. CDR1 is SEHNR, CDR2 FQNEAQ, per germline (reference sequence). V shed 5 bases and J shed 8 bases, with 13 bases lying between them. The CDR3 has 13 residues. The CDR3 nucleotides are TGTGCCAGCAGCCCCGCTTCGATGGATGAGCAGTTCTTC. This encodes CASSPASMDEQFF.

This clonotype was detected only a few times. The chain uses TRBV4-1 and TRBJ2-1; TRBD2 might be the D (5 bases). This CDR3 contains 17 residues. V lost 4 bases and J 2 bases, leaving 18 bases between the germline ends. Germline V gives CDR1 MGHRA, CDR2 YSYEKL. The CDR3 reads CASSPLSLAKAYNEQFF. In nucleotides, the CDR3 is TGCGCCAGCAGCCCCCTCTCTCTAGCCAAAGCCTACAATGAGCAGTTCTTC.

The V call is TRBV11-1, the J call TRBJ2-2; the match to TRBD2 covers 11 bases. V shed 5 bases, J shed 4 bases, and the junction held 6 bases outside the gene matches. This CDR3 region has 16 residues. Germline V CDR1 and CDR2: SGHAT, FQDESV (reference sequence). In DNA form, the CDR3 reads TGTGCCAGCAGCAAAGGGACTAGCGGATTCACCGGGGAGCTGTTTTTT. It specifies CASSKGTSGFTGELFF.

The J gene is TRBJ2-7, the V gene TRBV6-1; maybe TRBD2 (6 bases). Germline CDR1 reads MNHNS; CDR2 reads SASEGT. V was cut by 8 bases and J by 0 bases, with 11 bases left in between. This CDR3 has 13 amino acids. As DNA, the CDR3 is TGTGCCAGCGCGGAGGGGAACTCCTACGAGCAGTACTTC. Encoded protein: CASAEGNSYEQYF.

V gene TRBV20-1 combines with J gene TRBJ2-7; D is ambiguous. The V end lost 3 bases, the J end lost 3 bases, and 9 bases lay between the germline ends. The V gene's germline CDR1 is DFQATT and CDR2 SNEGSKA (reference sequence). CDR3 length equals 12 residues. The DNA for the CDR3 is TGCAGTGCTAGGGGGAATCACTACGAGCAGTACTTC. Translating it yields CSARGNHYEQYF.

J is TRBJ2-1 and V is TRBV20-1; 7 bases are a match to TRBD2. The CDR3 runs 16 residues. The V gene end was trimmed by 1 base and the J gene end by 0 bases; junction bases not matched to a gene: 6. CDR1 and CDR2 from the germline V gene are DFQATT and SNEGSKA (reference sequence). CDR3 DNA: TGCAGTGCTAGAGCCATGGGAGGGAGCTCCTACAATGAGCAGTTCTTC. It encodes CSARAMGGSSYNEQFF.

As for this clonotype: The junction shows a germline mismatch at one end, possibly a read error. This chain links TRBV20-1 with TRBJ1-1; perhaps TRBD1 as D (5 bases). The CDR3 spans 12 residues. Germline CDR1 reads DFQATT; CDR2 reads SNEGSKA (reference sequence). The CDR3 protein is CSANRQNTEVFF. The DNA for the CDR3 is TGCAGTGCTAACAGGCAGAACACTGAAGTTTTCTTT.

This clonotype was seen many times. This chain joins TRBV29-1 and TRBJ2-2, with 7 bases matching TRBD2. Germline CDR1 and CDR2: SQVTM and ANQGSEA. Trimming cost V 5 bases and J 5 bases; bases outside gene matches: 5. The CDR3 extends over 13 amino acids. This chain's CDR3 is CSVRLAVTGELFF. As DNA, the CDR3 is TGCAGCGTTCGTCTAGCGGTTACCGGGGAGCTGTTTTTT.